Listed here are 23 T cell receptor beta chains from one sample, sequenced in a study of CD4+ T cells in melanoma (dated 2022 in TCRdb). The library was prepared using the immunoSEQ multiplex PCR assay. In TCRdb, the immuneACCESS table is reduced to in-frame sequences with V and J assigned. These tables do not hold every clone; where another copy was compared, an unresolved V gene accounts for under half, and the others remain unexplained. This sample lists approximately 110,000 clones; about 90% were detected once. Of the sample, about 3.3% falls within the top ten clones. The material sequenced was peripheral blood. The receptors stem from a human donor with melanoma.

This CDR3 reads CASSLTGLAGHEQYF. CDR3 in DNA: TGTGCCAGCAGCTTAACCGGACTAGCAGGCCACGAGCAGTACTTC. The chain couples TRBV11-2 to TRBJ2-7; TRBD2 matches at 8 bases. The length of the CDR3 is 15 residues. Germline trimming cut 2 bases from V and 5 bases from J; bases unmatched to any gene: 8. Germline CDR1 SGHAT, CDR2 FQNNGV. The full variable domain, with the rest looked up from reference TRBV11-2 and TRBJ2-7, is EAGVAQSPRYKIIEKRQSVAFWCNPISGHATLYWYQQILGQGPKLLIQFQNNGVVDDSQLPKDRFSAERLKGVDSTLKIQPAKLEDSAVYLCASSLTGLAGHEQYFGPGTRLTVT.

This chain joins TRBV9 and TRBJ2-3; 9 positions agree with TRBD2. CDR3 length: 15 residues. V trimming: 4 bases; J trimming: 1 base; junction bases outside the gene matches: 4. Germline CDR1 and CDR2: SGDLS and YYNGEE. CDR3 sequence (DNA): TGTGCCAGCAGCACCCGGACTAGCGGCACAGATACGCAGTATTTT. Its protein product is CASSTRTSGTDTQYF. The variable domain in full, with the rest retrieved from reference TRBV9 and TRBJ2-3, is DSGVTQTPKHLITATGQRVTLRCSPRSGDLSVYWYQQSLDQGLQFLIQYYNGEERAKGNILERFSAQQFPDLHSELNLSSLELGDSALYFCASSTRTSGTDTQYFGPGTRLTVL.

This clone was found a few times. The chain has TRBV5-4 and TRBJ2-7; no reliable D call. V was clipped by 4 bases and J by 4 bases, with 18 bases between them. The CDR3 runs 15 residues. Germline V gene lookup returns CDR1 SGHNT and CDR2 YYREEE (reference sequence). CDR3 sequence reads: CASSPQVGSDYEQYF. As DNA, the CDR3 is TGTGCCAGCAGCCCCCAGGTAGGCAGCGATTACGAGCAGTACTTC.

This rearrangement joins TRBV28 to TRBJ1-2; D ambiguous. The germline V gene encodes CDR1 MDHEN and CDR2 SYDVKM. Trimming stripped 10 bases from V and 0 bases from J, with 15 bases between. The CDR3 contains 14 residues. CDR3 in amino acids: CAIRKALANYGYTF. CDR3 DNA: TGTGCCATAAGAAAGGCGCTAGCTAACTATGGCTACACCTTC.

The rearrangement links TRBV7-2 to TRBJ1-5, with a weak D call TRBD1 (5 bases). Germline-derived CDR1 and CDR2 are SGHTA and FQGNSA. V lost 5 bases to trimming and J lost 6 bases, with 23 bases between them. The CDR3 is made up of 17 amino acids. For the CDR3, the DNA is TGTGCCAGCAGCCCACATGGGGGGGGACGACGGAGTCAGCCCCAGCATTTT. Translation gives CASSPHGGGRRSQPQHF.

This clone occurred once. J is TRBJ2-3 and V is TRBV5-1; D ambiguous. Trimming left V 0 bases short and J 3 bases short, with 11 bases between. Germline CDR1 SGHRS, CDR2 YFSETQ. The CDR3 spans 15 residues. As DNA, the CDR3 is TGCGCCAGCAGCTTGGAGGTGGTTGGGACAGATACGCAGTATTTT. It yields the protein CASSLEVVGTDTQYF.

V usage is TRBV6-5 and J usage is TRBJ2-1, with 7 nucleotides matching TRBD1. J was trimmed by 4 bases and V by 5 bases; bases with no gene match: 8. The CDR3 covers 15 residues. Germline CDR1 and CDR2: MNHEY and SVGAGI. CDR3 sequence: CASSRGTADYNEQFF. The CDR3 nucleotides read TGTGCCAGCAGTCGTGGGACAGCCGATTACAATGAGCAGTTCTTC.

The chain employs TRBV19 and TRBJ2-3; 7 bases align to TRBD1. CDR3 size: 15 residues. With V trimmed by 4 bases and J by 1 base, 5 bases remained unmatched. Germline values: CDR1 LNHDA, CDR2 SQIVND (reference sequence). CDR3 region: CASSNQGGGTDTQYF. The CDR3 nucleotides are TGTGCCAGTAGTAACCAAGGGGGCGGCACAGATACGCAGTATTTT.

The genes are TRBV25-1 and TRBJ1-1; 11 bases map to TRBD1. Germline CDR1 and CDR2: MGHDK and SYGVNS. The CDR3 has 15 residues. V was clipped by 1 base and J by 5 bases; unmatched bases: 3. The CDR3: CASSESGDRGTEAFF. CDR3 sequence (DNA): TGTGCCAGCAGTGAATCAGGGGACAGGGGGACTGAAGCTTTCTTT. Drawing the rest from reference TRBV25-1 and TRBJ1-1, the complete variable domain is EADIYQTPRYLVIGTGKKITLECSQTMGHDKMYWYQQDPGMELHLIHYSYGVNSTEKGDLSSESTVSRIRTEHFPLTLESARPSHTSQYLCASSESGDRGTEAFFGQGTRLTVV.

The genes are TRBV28 and TRBJ1-4; 8 bases align to TRBD1. This CDR3 has 15 amino acids. The germline V gene has CDR1 MDHEN and CDR2 SYDVKM. The V gene end was trimmed by 5 bases and the J gene end by 4 bases; junction bases not matched to a gene: 6. In DNA, the CDR3 is TGTGCCAGCAGTCCTGGACAGGGCGGTAATGAAAAACTGTTTTTT. Protein product: CASSPGQGGNEKLFF.

On this clone: This same CDR3 is encoded by further DNA sequences in the sample. In nucleotides, the CDR3 is TGTGCCAGCAGCTCCACAGGGGGCGCAGGATCACCCCTCCACTTT. Its protein is CASSSTGGAGSPLHF. This chain links TRBV7-3 with TRBJ1-6; 9 nucleotides align to TRBD1. CDR3 length equals 15 residues. The germline V gene encodes CDR1 SGHTA and CDR2 FQGTGA. The ends lost 4 bases at V and 10 bases at J; junction bases unmatched: 8.

J is TRBJ1-4 and V is TRBV15, with D maybe TRBD1 (6 bases). This CDR3 region has 13 residues. CDR1 and CDR2 from the germline V gene are LNHNV and YYDKDF (reference sequence). The V and J ends lost 2 bases and 13 bases respectively, with 14 bases between them. The CDR3 loop reads CATSRNYRDRLFF. The CDR3 DNA reads as TGTGCCACCAGCAGAAATTACAGGGATAGACTGTTTTTT.

The CDR3 nucleotides are TGTGCCAGCAGCGTATACGGTCGGGGGCCTACCGGGGAGCTGTTTTTT. Translation: CASSVYGRGPTGELFF. The chain combines TRBV9 with TRBJ2-2, with D perhaps TRBD1 or TRBD2 (6 bases each). CDR1 is SGDLS and CDR2 is YYNGEE in the germline V gene. The CDR3 covers 16 residues. V lost 1 base to trimming and J lost 5 bases, with 15 bases between them.

This rearrangement joins TRBV6-5 to TRBJ1-1; D is unclear. Looked up from germline, CDR1 is MNHEY and CDR2 is SVGAGI. V gave up 6 bases and J gave up 3 bases, with 11 bases separating them. The CDR3 runs 13 residues. The CDR3 sequence is CASRKNRDTEAFF. The CDR3 nucleotides are TGTGCCAGCAGAAAAAACCGGGACACTGAAGCTTTCTTT.

The chain combines TRBV5-4 with TRBJ2-3; tentatively, D is TRBD2 (6 bases). In germline, CDR1 is SGHNT, CDR2 YYREEE (reference sequence). V lost 4 bases, J lost 1 base, and 16 bases lay in between. The CDR3 consists of 16 residues. The DNA of the CDR3 is TGTGCCAGCAGCCTTGGGGATGCGGGGCGCACAGATACGCAGTATTTT. Protein product: CASSLGDAGRTDTQYF.

The rearrangement joins TRBV2 to TRBJ1-3, with D possibly TRBD1 on 6 matching bases. The CDR3 totals 17 residues. Germline values: CDR1 SNHLY, CDR2 FYNNEI. V lost 5 bases and J lost 0, with 17 bases in between. CDR3 nucleotide sequence: TGTGCCAGCAGTCAATTTCAGGGGCCCCGCTCTGGAAACACCATATATTTT. Translation gives CASSQFQGPRSGNTIYF.

The chain has TRBV6-4 and TRBJ2-2, with 11 positions matching TRBD2. Germline values: CDR1 MRHNA, CDR2 SNTAGT. Germline trimming cut 4 bases from V and 4 bases from J; bases unmatched to any gene: 11. The CDR3 extends over 18 amino acids. The CDR3 spells CASSVLPGTSGLTGELFF. DNA of the CDR3: TGTGCCAGCAGTGTCCTTCCAGGGACTAGCGGCCTCACCGGGGAGCTGTTTTTT.

The V call is TRBV7-3, the J call TRBJ1-2, with 12 bases identical to TRBD1. CDR1 is SGHTA, CDR2 FQGTGA, per germline. This CDR3 contains 15 residues. V dropped 5 bases and J dropped 4; count of bases not matched to a gene: 5. CDR3 protein: CASSLGTGGSYGYTF. The CDR3 coding sequence is TGTGCCAGCAGCCTAGGGACAGGGGGCTCCTATGGCTACACCTTC.

This chain uses TRBV2 with TRBJ1-5; the D is unclear. The CDR3 totals 15 residues. Trimming pared 5 bases from V and 2 bases from J, leaving 13 bases between. Germline V gene sequence: CDR1 SNHLY, CDR2 FYNNEI. The CDR3 sequence is CASSILAAGNQPQHF. DNA of the CDR3: TGTGCCAGCAGTATCCTGGCAGCGGGCAATCAGCCCCAGCATTTT.

Here the CDR3 reads CASSFSRTVATGELFF. Here the CDR3 DNA reads TGTGCCAGCAGCTTCAGTAGGACAGTAGCCACCGGGGAGCTGTTTTTT. The chain has TRBV7-8 and TRBJ2-2, with TRBD1 as a possible D gene (6 bases). The V gene's germline CDR1 is SGHVS and CDR2 FQNEAQ. V was cut by 3 bases and J by 4 bases, with 15 bases left in between. CDR3 length: 16 residues.

The rearrangement links TRBV21-1 to TRBJ2-5. TRBV21-1 is marked as a pseudogene. The CDR3 has 17 residues. The CDR3 sequence is CASSGRDSVGKRETQYF. CDR3 nucleotide sequence: TGTGCCAGCAGCGGGAGGGACAGCGTCGGGAAGAGGGAGACCCAGTACTTC.

The chain recombines TRBV4-3 with TRBJ2-7; 9 nucleotides agree with TRBD2. Trimming took 0 bases from V and 4 from J; bases not matched to a gene: 4. CDR3 length equals 15 residues. CDR1 and CDR2 (germline): LGHNA, YSLEER. The CDR3 DNA reads as TGCGCCAGCAGCCAAGAAGGCGGGAGGGTTTACGAGCAGTACTTC. Translating gives CASSQEGGRVYEQYF.

V is TRBV28 and J is TRBJ2-7; 8 nucleotides line up with TRBD1. The CDR3 is 14 residues long. With 7 bases clipped from V and 4 bases from J, the junction kept 9 bases outside the gene matches. Germline V gene lookup returns CDR1 MDHEN and CDR2 SYDVKM. CDR3 residues: CASKPGQDRYEQYF. The CDR3 coding sequence is TGTGCCAGCAAACCGGGACAGGATCGATACGAGCAGTACTTC.